This is a list of T cell receptor beta chains from one sample in a study of beta chain features in type 1 diabetes. TCRdb's table, derived via immunoSEQ multiplex PCR, lists solely in-frame clones and lacks some. Of 300,000 to 350,000 clones listed, approximately 15% were seen once; the top ten hold approximately 7%. The material sequenced was central memory CD4+ T cells from blood. Receptors originate from a man younger than 40 in good health. The CDR3 runs from the conserved cysteine through the conserved F or W. A D gene is named only where the DNA matches it firmly. Part of the rows lack a size; the others show once, few, many or a class for expanded clones.

V	D	J	size	CDR3	DNA
TRBV5-1	NA	TRBJ2-3	few	CASSLGLTTDTQYF	TGCGCCAGCAGCTTAGGACTTACCACCGATACGCAGTATTTT
TRBV5-1	NA	TRBJ2-1	few	CASSRSRSYNEQFF	TGCGCCAGCAGCCGGAGTCGCTCCTACAATGAGCAGTTCTTC
TRBV9	TRBD1	TRBJ2-2	many	CASSPGAPRQGSNTGELFF	TGTGCCAGCAGCCCAGGGGCCCCGAGACAGGGGTCGAACACCGGGGAGCTGTTTTTT
TRBV5-1	TRBD1	TRBJ2-5	NA	CASSFPVKQGSQETQYF	TGCGCCAGCAGCTTCCCGGTAAAACAGGGGAGCCAAGAGACCCAGTACTTC
TRBV6-6	NA	TRBJ1-6	NA	CASSINPPDISPLHF	TGTGCCAGCAGTATCAACCCCCCGGATATTTCACCCCTCCACTTT
TRBV7-2	NA	TRBJ1-2	few	CASSLAQGANYGYTF	TGTGCCAGCAGCTTAGCGCAAGGAGCTAACTATGGCTACACCTTC
TRBV9	NA	TRBJ1-3	NA	CASSVTDFSGNTIYF	TGTGCCAGCAGCGTAACAGACTTCTCTGGAAACACCATATATTTT
TRBV6-1	NA	TRBJ2-1	few	CASSERGDSTYNEQFF	TGTGCCAGCAGCGAAAGGGGGGACAGTACCTACAATGAGCAGTTCTTC
TRBV2	NA	TRBJ2-2	NA	CASSASNTGELFF	TGTGCCAGCAGTGCATCGAACACCGGGGAGCTGTTTTTT
TRBV4-1	NA	TRBJ2-5	many	CASSQDSQATQYF	TGCGCCAGCAGCCAAGATTCGCAGGCGACCCAGTACTTC
TRBV2	NA	TRBJ1-3	NA	CASSVSRTSGNTIYF	TGTGCCAGCAGTGTATCGCGGACCTCTGGAAACACCATATATTTT
TRBV30	TRBD2	TRBJ2-1	few	CAWSKGTSGKYEQFF	TGTGCCTGGAGTAAAGGGACTAGCGGGAAGTATGAGCAGTTCTTC
TRBV7-2	TRBD2	TRBJ2-4	NA	CASSPRTSGGRGNIQYF	TGTGCCAGCAGCCCACGGACTAGCGGGGGCCGAGGGAACATTCAGTACTTC
TRBV28	TRBD2	TRBJ2-1	few	CASTHGGGGSYNEQFF	TGTGCCAGCACCCATGGGGGGGGAGGCTCCTACAATGAGCAGTTCTTC
TRBV19	TRBD1	TRBJ2-1	few	CASSPRTGGYNEQFF	TGTGCCAGTAGTCCCCGGACAGGGGGGTACAATGAGCAGTTCTTC